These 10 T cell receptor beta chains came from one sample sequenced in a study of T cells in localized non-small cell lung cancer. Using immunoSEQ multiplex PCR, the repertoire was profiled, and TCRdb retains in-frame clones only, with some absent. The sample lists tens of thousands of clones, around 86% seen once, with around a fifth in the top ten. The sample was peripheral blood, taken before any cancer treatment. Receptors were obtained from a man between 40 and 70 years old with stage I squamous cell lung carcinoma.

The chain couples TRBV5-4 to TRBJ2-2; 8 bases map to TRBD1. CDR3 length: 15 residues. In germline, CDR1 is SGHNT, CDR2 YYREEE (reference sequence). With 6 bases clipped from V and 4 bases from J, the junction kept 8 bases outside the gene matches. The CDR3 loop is CASNPTGDPTGELFF. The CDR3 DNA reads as TGTGCCAGCAACCCGACAGGGGACCCCACCGGGGAGCTGTTTTTT.

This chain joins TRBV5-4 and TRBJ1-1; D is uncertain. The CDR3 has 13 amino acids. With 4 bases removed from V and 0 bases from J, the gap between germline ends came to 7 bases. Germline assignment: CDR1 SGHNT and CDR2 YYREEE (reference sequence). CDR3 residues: CASSPQVNTEAFF. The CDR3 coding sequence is TGTGCCAGCAGCCCGCAGGTGAACACTGAAGCTTTCTTT.

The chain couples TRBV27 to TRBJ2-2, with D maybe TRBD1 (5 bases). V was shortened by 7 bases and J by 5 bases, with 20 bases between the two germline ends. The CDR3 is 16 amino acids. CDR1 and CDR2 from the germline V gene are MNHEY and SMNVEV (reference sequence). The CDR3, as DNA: TGTGCCAGCACGTTTTCCTGGGGCAGGGCAACCGGGGAGCTGTTTTTT. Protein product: CASTFSWGRATGELFF.

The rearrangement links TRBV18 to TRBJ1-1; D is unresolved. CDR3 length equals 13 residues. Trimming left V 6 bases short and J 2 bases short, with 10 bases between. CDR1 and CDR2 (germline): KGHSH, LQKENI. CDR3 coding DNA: TGTGCCAGCTCCCCCCCGGCCAACACTGAAGCTTTCTTT. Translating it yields CASSPPANTEAFF.

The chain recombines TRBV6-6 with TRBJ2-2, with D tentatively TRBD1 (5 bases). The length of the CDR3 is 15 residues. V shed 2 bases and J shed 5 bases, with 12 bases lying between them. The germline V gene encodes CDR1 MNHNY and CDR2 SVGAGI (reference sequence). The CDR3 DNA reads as TGTGCCAGCAGTTACGGCTCCCCAGGGACCGGGGAGCTGTTTTTT. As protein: CASSYGSPGTGELFF.

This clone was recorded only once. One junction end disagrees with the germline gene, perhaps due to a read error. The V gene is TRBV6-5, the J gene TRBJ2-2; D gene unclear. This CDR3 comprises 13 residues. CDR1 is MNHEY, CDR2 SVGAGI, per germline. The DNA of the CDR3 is TGCGCAGGCGGACCAAAGAACACCGGGGAGCTGTTTTTT. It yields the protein CAGGPKNTGELFF.

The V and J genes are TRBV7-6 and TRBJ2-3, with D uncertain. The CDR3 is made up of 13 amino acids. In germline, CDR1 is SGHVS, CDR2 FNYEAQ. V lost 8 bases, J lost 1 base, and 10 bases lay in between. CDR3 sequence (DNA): TGTGCCAGCTCCGTCCTCCGCACAGATACGCAGTATTTT. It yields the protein CASSVLRTDTQYF.

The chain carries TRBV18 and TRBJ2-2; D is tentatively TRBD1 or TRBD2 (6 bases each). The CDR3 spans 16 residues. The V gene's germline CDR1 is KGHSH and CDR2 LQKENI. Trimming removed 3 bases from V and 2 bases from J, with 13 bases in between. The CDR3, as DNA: TGTGCCAGCTCACCGCAAGAGGGGGGAAACACCGGGGAGCTGTTTTTT. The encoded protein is CASSPQEGGNTGELFF. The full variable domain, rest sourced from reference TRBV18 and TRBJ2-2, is NAGVMQNPRHLVRRRGQEARLRCSPMKGHSHVYWYRQLPEEGLKFMVYLQKENIIDESGMPKERFSAEFPKEGPSILRIQQVVRGDSAAYFCASSPQEGGNTGELFFGEGSRLTVL.

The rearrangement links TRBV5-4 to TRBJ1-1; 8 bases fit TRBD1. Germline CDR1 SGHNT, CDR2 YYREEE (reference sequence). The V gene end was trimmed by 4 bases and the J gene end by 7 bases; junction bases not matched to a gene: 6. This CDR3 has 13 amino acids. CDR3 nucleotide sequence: TGTGCCAGCAGCACGACAGGGGTGGGTGAAGCTTTCTTT. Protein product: CASSTTGVGEAFF.

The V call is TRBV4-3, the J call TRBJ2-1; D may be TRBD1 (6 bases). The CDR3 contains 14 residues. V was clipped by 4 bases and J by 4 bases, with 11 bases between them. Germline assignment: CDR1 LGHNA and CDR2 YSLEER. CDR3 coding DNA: TGCGCCAGCAGCCCAGGACAGTTTTACAATGAGCAGTTCTTC. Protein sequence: CASSPGQFYNEQFF.